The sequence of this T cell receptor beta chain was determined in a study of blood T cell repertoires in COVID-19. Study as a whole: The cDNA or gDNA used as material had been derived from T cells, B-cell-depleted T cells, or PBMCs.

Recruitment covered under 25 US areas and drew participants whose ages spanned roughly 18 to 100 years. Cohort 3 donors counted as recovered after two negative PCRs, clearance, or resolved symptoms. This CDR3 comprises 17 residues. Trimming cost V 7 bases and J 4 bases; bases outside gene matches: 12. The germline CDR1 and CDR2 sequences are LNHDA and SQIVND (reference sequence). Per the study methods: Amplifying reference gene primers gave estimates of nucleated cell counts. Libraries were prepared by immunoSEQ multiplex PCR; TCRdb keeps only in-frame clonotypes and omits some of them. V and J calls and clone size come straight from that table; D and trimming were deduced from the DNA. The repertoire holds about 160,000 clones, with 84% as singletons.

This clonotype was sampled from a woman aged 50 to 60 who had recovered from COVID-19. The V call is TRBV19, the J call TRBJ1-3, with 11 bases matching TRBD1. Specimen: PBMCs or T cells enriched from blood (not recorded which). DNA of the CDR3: TGTGCCAGTACTTCTAGGACAGGGGGCGATTCAGGAAACACCATATATTTT. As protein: CASTSRTGGDSGNTIYF. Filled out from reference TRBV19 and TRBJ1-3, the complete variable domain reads DGGITQSPKYLFRKEGQNVTLSCEQNLNHDAMYWYRQDPGQGLRLIYYSQIVNDFQKGDIAEGYSVSREKKESFPLTVTSAQKNPTAFYLCASTSRTGGDSGNTIYFGEGSWLTVV.